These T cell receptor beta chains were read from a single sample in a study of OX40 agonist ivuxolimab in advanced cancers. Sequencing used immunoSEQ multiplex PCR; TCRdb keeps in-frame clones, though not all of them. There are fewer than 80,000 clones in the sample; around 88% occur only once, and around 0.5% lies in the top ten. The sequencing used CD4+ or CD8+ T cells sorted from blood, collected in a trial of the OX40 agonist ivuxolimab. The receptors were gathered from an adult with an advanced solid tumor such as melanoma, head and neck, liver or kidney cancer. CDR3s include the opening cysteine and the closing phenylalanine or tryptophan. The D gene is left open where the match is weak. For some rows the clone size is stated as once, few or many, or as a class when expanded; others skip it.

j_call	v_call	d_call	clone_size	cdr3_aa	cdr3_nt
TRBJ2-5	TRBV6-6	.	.	CASSSIAQETQYF	TGTGCCAGCAGTTCTATCGCCCAAGAGACCCAGTACTTC
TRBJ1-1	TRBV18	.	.	CASSPRQGAGGTEAFF	TGTGCCAGCTCACCACGACAAGGGGCTGGGGGAACTGAAGCTTTCTTT
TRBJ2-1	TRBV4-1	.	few	CASSQEGPANEQFF	TGCGCCAGCAGCCAAGAGGGCCCAGCGAATGAGCAGTTCTTC
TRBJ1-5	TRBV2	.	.	CASGSGTPNQPQHF	TGTGCCAGCGGATCCGGGACGCCGAATCAGCCCCAGCATTTT
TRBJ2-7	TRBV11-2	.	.	CASSLSRVGGSYEQYF	TGTGCCAGCAGCTTATCTAGGGTAGGGGGATCCTACGAGCAGTACTTC
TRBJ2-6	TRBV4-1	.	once	CASSQVGAGANVLTF	TGCGCCAGCAGCCAAGTCGGGGCTGGGGCCAACGTCCTGACTTTC
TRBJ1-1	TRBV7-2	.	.	CASSYGTEAFF	TGTGCCAGCAGCTACGGGACTGAAGCTTTCTTT
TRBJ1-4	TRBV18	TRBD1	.	CASSLGGDEKLFF	TGTGCCAGCTCACTAGGGGGCGATGAAAAACTGTTTTTT
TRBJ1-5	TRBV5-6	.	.	CASSFGGSNQPQHF	TGTGCCAGCAGCTTCGGGGGCTCCAATCAGCCCCAGCATTTT
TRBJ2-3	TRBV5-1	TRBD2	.	CASSPGTSGGETDTQYF	TGCGCCAGCAGCCCCGGGACTAGCGGGGGGGAAACAGATACGCAGTATTTT
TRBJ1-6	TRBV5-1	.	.	CASSLGATGASPLHF	TGCGCCAGCAGCTTGGGGGCAACTGGGGCTTCACCCCTCCACTTT
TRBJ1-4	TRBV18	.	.	CASSPQGRDEKLFF	TGTGCCAGCTCACCACAGGGGAGGGATGAAAAACTGTTTTTT
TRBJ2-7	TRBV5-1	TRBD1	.	CASSYGTGREQYF	TGCGCCAGCAGCTATGGGACAGGGAGAGAGCAGTACTTC
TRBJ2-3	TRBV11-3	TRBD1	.	CASSLGDRRFTDTQYF	TGTGCCAGCAGCTTAGGGGACAGGAGATTCACAGATACGCAGTATTTT
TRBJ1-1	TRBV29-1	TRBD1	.	CSVERQGNTEAFF	TGCAGCGTTGAAAGACAGGGAAACACTGAAGCTTTCTTT
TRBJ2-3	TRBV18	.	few	CASSLTDTQYF	TGTGCCAGCTCACTCACAGATACGCAGTATTTT
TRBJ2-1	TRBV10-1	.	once	CASSDRGGQYNEQFF	TGCGCCAGCAGTGATCGCGGGGGACAATACAATGAGCAGTTCTTC
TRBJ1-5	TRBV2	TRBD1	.	CASTGAGGQPQHF	TGTGCCAGTACAGGGGCTGGGGGTCAGCCCCAGCATTTT
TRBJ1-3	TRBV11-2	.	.	CASSFSGGGSGNTIYF	TGTGCCAGCAGCTTCTCGGGAGGAGGGTCTGGAAACACCATATATTTT
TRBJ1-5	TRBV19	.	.	CASSMRQNNQPQHF	TGTGCCAGTAGTATGCGACAGAACAATCAGCCCCAGCATTTT
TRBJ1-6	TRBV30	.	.	CAWSTNSPLHF	TGTGCCTGGAGTACCAATTCACCCCTCCACTTT
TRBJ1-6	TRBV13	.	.	CAAQGPGSPLHF	TGTGCCGCGCAGGGGCCGGGGTCACCCCTCCACTTT
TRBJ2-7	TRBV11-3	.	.	CASSLGPGEQYF	TGTGCCAGCAGCTTAGGTCCGGGCGAGCAGTACTTC
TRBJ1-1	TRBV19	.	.	CASSINRDTEAFF	TGTGCCAGTAGTATAAATAGGGACACTGAAGCTTTCTTT
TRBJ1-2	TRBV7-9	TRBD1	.	CASSTTGASYGYTF	TGTGCCAGCAGCACGACAGGGGCCTCCTATGGCTACACCTTC
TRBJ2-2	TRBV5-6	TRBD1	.	CASSAMDRGGTGELFF	TGTGCCAGCAGCGCGATGGACAGGGGGGGCACCGGGGAGCTGTTTTTT
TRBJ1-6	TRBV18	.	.	CASSPAGYNSPLHF	TGTGCCAGCTCACCGGCAGGTTATAATTCACCCCTCCACTTT
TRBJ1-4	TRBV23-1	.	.	CASSQYSGEKLFF	TGCGCCAGCAGTCAATATTCGGGGGAAAAACTGTTTTTT
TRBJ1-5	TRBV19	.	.	CASSIGLKDRGSNQPQHF	TGTGCCAGTAGTATAGGCCTTAAGGACCGGGGTAGCAATCAGCCCCAGCATTTT
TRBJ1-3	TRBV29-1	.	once	CSVSQGPSGNTIYF	TGCAGCGTTTCTCAGGGTCCCTCTGGAAACACCATATATTTT
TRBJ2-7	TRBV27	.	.	CASSLKSRGYEQYF	TGTGCCAGCAGTTTAAAAAGCAGGGGCTACGAGCAGTACTTC
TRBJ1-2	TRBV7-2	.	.	CASSIMGGQGYGYTF	TGTGCCAGCAGCATTATGGGGGGCCAGGGGTATGGCTACACCTTC
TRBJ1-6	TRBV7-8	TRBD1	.	CASSLLQGAKAPLHF	TGTGCCAGCAGCTTACTACAGGGGGCGAAGGCACCCCTCCACTTT
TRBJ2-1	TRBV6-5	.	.	CASRESRSSYNEQFF	TGTGCCAGCAGAGAATCGAGAAGCTCCTACAATGAGCAGTTCTTC
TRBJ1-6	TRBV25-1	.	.	CASSALRGDSPLHF	TGTGCCAGCAGTGCTCTCCGGGGGGATTCACCCCTCCACTTT
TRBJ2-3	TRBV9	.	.	CASSVEAGTDTQYF	TGTGCCAGCAGCGTAGAGGCAGGAACGGATACGCAGTATTTT
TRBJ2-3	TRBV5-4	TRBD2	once	CASSLTSGAADTQYF	TGTGCCAGCAGCTTGACTAGCGGGGCAGCAGATACGCAGTATTTT
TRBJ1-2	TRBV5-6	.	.	CASSPPGGLSGGYTF	TGTGCCAGCAGCCCACCGGGGGGATTAAGTGGGGGCTACACCTTC
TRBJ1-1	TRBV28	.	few	CASSLGQRNTEAFF	TGTGCCAGCAGTTTAGGGCAGCGGAACACTGAAGCTTTCTTT
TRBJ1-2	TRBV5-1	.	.	CASSLGPSNYGYTF	TGCGCCAGCAGCTTGGGGCCTTCTAACTATGGCTACACCTTC
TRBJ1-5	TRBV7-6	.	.	CASSYLPPPGQPQHF	TGTGCCAGCAGCTACCTACCCCCCCCAGGACAGCCCCAGCATTTT
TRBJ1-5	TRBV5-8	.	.	CASSAGGMNRQPQHF	TGTGCCAGCAGCGCCGGAGGGATGAATAGGCAGCCCCAGCATTTT
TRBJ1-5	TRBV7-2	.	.	CASSLGTRSNQPQHF	TGTGCCAGCAGCTTAGGGACACGTAGCAATCAGCCCCAGCATTTT
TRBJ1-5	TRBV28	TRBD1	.	CASSLQGAYQPQHF	TGTGCCAGCAGTTTACAGGGGGCTTATCAGCCCCAGCATTTT
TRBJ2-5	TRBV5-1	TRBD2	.	CASSRPGLEQETQYF	TGCGCCAGCAGCCGACCGGGACTAGAACAAGAGACCCAGTACTTC
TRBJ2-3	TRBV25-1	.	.	CASSEYGTDTQYF	TGTGCCAGCAGTGAATACGGCACAGATACGCAGTATTTT
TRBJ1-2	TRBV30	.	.	CARDGPYTF	TGTGCCCGGGACGGGCCTTACACCTTC
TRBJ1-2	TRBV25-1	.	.	CASSESLLRAEGYTF	TGTGCCAGCAGTGAATCCCTCCTCAGGGCCGAGGGCTACACCTTC
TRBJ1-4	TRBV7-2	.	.	CASSPTATNEKLFF	TGTGCCAGCAGCCCTACAGCAACTAATGAAAAACTGTTTTTT
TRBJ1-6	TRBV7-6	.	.	CASSLSGVGSPLHF	TGTGCCAGCAGCTTAAGTGGGGTTGGCTCACCCCTCCACTTT
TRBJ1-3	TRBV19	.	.	CASGVSSGNTIYF	TGTGCCAGTGGCGTAAGCTCTGGAAACACCATATATTTT
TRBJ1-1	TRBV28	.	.	CASRQGQRNTEAFF	TGTGCCAGCAGGCAAGGACAGAGGAACACTGAAGCTTTCTTT
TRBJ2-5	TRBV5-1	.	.	CASSLVGETQYF	TGCGCCAGCAGCTTGGTCGGAGAGACCCAGTACTTC
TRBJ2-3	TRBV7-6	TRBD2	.	CASSLASSGAGGTDTQYF	TGTGCCAGCAGCTTAGCCTCTTCGGGAGCGGGGGGCACAGATACGCAGTATTTT
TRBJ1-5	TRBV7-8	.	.	CASSTFRGKGGQPQHF	TGTGCCAGCAGCACATTTAGGGGAAAGGGGGGTCAGCCCCAGCATTTT